These T cell receptor beta chains were read from a single sample in a study of low-dose radiotherapy and immunotherapy resistance in tumors. TCRdb fed the reads into MiXCR, producing one record per CDR3 protein. Here the sample spans 65,000 to 95,000 distinct CDR3 sequences, under 20% being singletons. Here the sequenced sample was PBMCs, taken after low-dose radiotherapy plus immunotherapy. These receptors were obtained from a male donor with prostate cancer. The CDR3 runs from the conserved cysteine through the conserved F or W. The order of the fields is V gene, D gene, clone size, CDR3 length, J gene, CDR3 DNA, CDR3 protein. The D gene is left open where the match is weak. The size of a clone is reported for some rows only, either as once, few or many, or as a class for expanded clones.

V: TRBV7-4
D: .
size: many
length: 16
J: TRBJ2-2
DNA: TGTGCCAGCAGCTTAGCCCAGGGATGGCACACCGGGGAGCTGTTTTTT
CDR3: CASSLAQGWHTGELFF

V: TRBV29-1
D: TRBD1
size: many
length: 15
J: TRBJ2-3
DNA: TGCAGCGTGGGTGGGACAGGGGGAAGCACAGATACGCAGTATTTT
CDR3: CSVGGTGGSTDTQYF

V: TRBV10-3
D: .
size: many
length: 16
J: TRBJ2-2
DNA: TGTGCCATCGGCCCGGTGCAGCAGACTGACACCGGGGAGCTGTTTTTT
CDR3: CAIGPVQQTDTGELFF

V: TRBV28
D: .
size: many
length: 11
J: TRBJ2-1
DNA: TGTGCCAGCAGTCTTAGGAGTGAGCAGTTCTTC
CDR3: CASSLRSEQFF

V: TRBV4-2
D: .
size: many
length: 16
J: TRBJ2-3
DNA: TGTGCCAGCAGCCAAGGCGCGGGAATCCGCACAGATACGCAGTATTTT
CDR3: CASSQGAGIRTDTQYF

V: TRBV18
D: TRBD1
size: many
length: 13
J: TRBJ1-2
DNA: TGTGCCAGCTCGCTCGGACAGGTCTATGGCTACACCTTC
CDR3: CASSLGQVYGYTF

V: TRBV29-1
D: .
size: .
length: 14
J: TRBJ1-2
DNA: TGCAGCTCCGACTCTCTTGGAGCTAACTATGGCTACACCTTC
CDR3: CSSDSLGANYGYTF

V: TRBV27
D: .
size: many
length: 13
J: TRBJ1-2
DNA: TGTGCCAGCAGGATGCTCACGAACTATGGCTACACCTTC
CDR3: CASRMLTNYGYTF

V: TRBV7-2
D: TRBD1
size: many
length: 11
J: TRBJ2-5
DNA: TGTGCCAGCGGACAGGGAGAGACCCAGTACTTC
CDR3: CASGQGETQYF

V: TRBV29-1
D: .
size: .
length: 17
J: TRBJ2-7
DNA: TGCAGCGTTGAAGATCGGGCAGCGGGCACGCCCCCCTACGAGCAGTACTTC
CDR3: CSVEDRAAGTPPYEQYF

V: TRBV30
D: .
size: many
length: 13
J: TRBJ2-2
DNA: TGTGCCTGGAGCGAAATAGTAGACGGGGAGCTGTTTTTT
CDR3: CAWSEIVDGELFF

V: TRBV27
D: .
size: many
length: 13
J: TRBJ2-5
DNA: TGTGCCAGCAGTTCCCACAACCCCGAGACCCAGTACTTC
CDR3: CASSSHNPETQYF

V: TRBV29-1
D: TRBD2
size: few
length: 14
J: TRBJ2-3
DNA: TGCAGCGGGTCGGGACTAGCGGGAGTAGATACGCAGTATTTT
CDR3: CSGSGLAGVDTQYF

V: TRBV20-1
D: TRBD2
size: many
length: 12
J: TRBJ2-3
DNA: TGCAGTGCTAAGCGGGGCGCAGATACGCAGTATTTT
CDR3: CSAKRGADTQYF

V: TRBV7-9
D: .
size: many
length: 14
J: TRBJ2-1
DNA: TGTGCCAGCAGCTTACAGGGTGTAGGAAATGAGCAGTTCTTC
CDR3: CASSLQGVGNEQFF

V: TRBV3-1
D: .
size: few
length: 13
J: TRBJ2-2
DNA: TGTGCCAGCAGCCCTCCGGGTTCCGGGGAGCTGTTTTTT
CDR3: CASSPPGSGELFF

V: TRBV12-3/TRBV12-4
D: TRBD2
size: many
length: 14
J: TRBJ2-1
DNA: TGTGCCAGCAGGCGGGGGGGGGCTTACAATGAGCAGTTCTTC
CDR3: CASRRGGAYNEQFF

V: TRBV18
D: .
size: many
length: 15
J: TRBJ2-7
DNA: TGTGCCAGCTCACTTAGACAAGCCAGCTCCTACGAGCAGTACTTC
CDR3: CASSLRQASSYEQYF

V: TRBV29-1
D: .
size: many
length: 10
J: TRBJ2-5
DNA: TGCAGCGTCCGTGGGGAGACCCAGTACTTC
CDR3: CSVRGETQYF

V: TRBV7-2
D: TRBD2
size: many
length: 12
J: TRBJ2-7
DNA: TGTGCCAGCAGCTGGGAGGGAAAGGAGCAGTACTTC
CDR3: CASSWEGKEQYF

V: TRBV13
D: TRBD2
size: many
length: 17
J: TRBJ2-1
DNA: TGTGCCAGCAGCTCACTGGGGATAGCGGGAGTCCACAATGAGCAGTTCTTC
CDR3: CASSSLGIAGVHNEQFF

V: TRBV19
D: TRBD1
size: many
length: 15
J: TRBJ1-2
DNA: TGTGCCAGTAGTATAGGTCGGGACAGGGCGAGCGGCTACACCTTC
CDR3: CASSIGRDRASGYTF

V: TRBV27
D: .
size: many
length: 15
J: TRBJ2-7
DNA: TGTGCCAGCAGTTTGGGGGGGCCCATGAGGAACGAGCAGTACTTC
CDR3: CASSLGGPMRNEQYF

V: TRBV27
D: TRBD2
size: many
length: 12
J: TRBJ2-5
DNA: TGTGCCAGCCGCGGGGGGGGCGAGACCCAGTACTTC
CDR3: CASRGGGETQYF

V: TRBV28
D: .
size: many
length: 15
J: TRBJ1-5
DNA: TGTGCCAGCCTTCGGCGGGGCGAAGGCAATCAGCCCCAGCATTTT
CDR3: CASLRRGEGNQPQHF

V: TRBV4-3
D: TRBD1
size: many
length: 14
J: TRBJ2-7
DNA: TGCGCCAGCAGCCAAGGACAGGGGGCCTCCGAGCAGTACTTC
CDR3: CASSQGQGASEQYF

V: TRBV11-2
D: .
size: .
length: 17
J: TRBJ2-4
DNA: TGTGCCAGCAGACGATTCGGAGGAGGGCTAGCCAAAAACATTCAGTACTTC
CDR3: CASRRFGGGLAKNIQYF

V: TRBV1
D: .
size: many
length: 16
J: TRBJ1-3
DNA: TGCACCAGCAGCCAAGATCTCGGGGCCTCTGGAAACACCATATATTTT
CDR3: CTSSQDLGASGNTIYF